The T cell receptor beta chain described here comes from a study of blood T cell repertoires in COVID-19 (dated by TCRdb to 2020 to 2022). Background for the entire study: Samples covering the acute and convalescent phases of COVID-19 were provided by collaborators in the United States, Italy and Spain. Sample metadata almost always included a de-identified subject ID, COVID-19 status, age in years and sex. Where available, HLA class I and class II types were obtained from metadata supplied by the sample provider rather than from assay-based typing. Deeply sampled blood TCRbeta repertoires from subjects exposed to, actively infected with, or recovered from COVID-19 were included in the dataset. The repertoires were made available in a free public database intended to serve as a resource for research on the immune response to SARS-CoV-2. The material from the prospective study consisted of cDNA or gDNA derived from T cells, B-cell-depleted T cells, or PBMCs. Samples were obtained from the ongoing ImmuneRACE study (first 160 participants) and from over a thousand subjects provided by 6 global collaborators. Broader findings and caveats from the paper: How much clinical and demographic metadata was included differed by source and by participant, and the metadata was provided uncurated.

Inclusive of the bounding cysteine and phenylalanine, the CDR3 is 12 residues long. Of the read, only the CDR3 DNA is kept; its 36 bases are in frame from base 1. The junction shows trimming of 1 base on V and 6 bases on J, plus 4 bases between the germline ends. CDR1 and CDR2 are drawn from the germline V gene (reference sequence): SEHNR, FQNEAQ. TCRbeta CDR3 regions were amplified from genomic DNA using the immunoSEQ Assay, a bias-controlled multiplex PCR. On the study's bioinformatics: The number of nucleated cells in each sample was estimated by amplification of reference gene primers within the assay. To quantify the absolute abundance of each unique TCRbeta CDR3 rearrangement, sequence reads were collapsed and filtered. For each sample, productive Simpson clonality was calculated as the square root of Simpson's diversity index across productive rearrangements. TCRdb took over this immuneACCESS table, retaining in-frame rearrangements with V and J assigned. Such tables are incomplete; in checked studies, under half of the missing clones stem from an unresolved V gene, and the remainder is unexplained. The DNA was the basis for D and trimming; V, J and clone size are from that table. Counted in this sample were a few hundred thousand clones; under 90% of them appeared once. Of the sample, under 2.5% is held by the ten largest clones.

This clone was seen only a few times. Its antigen specificity is not known. No much larger clone is present one base from it, and per-base qualities are unavailable. Participants in the prospective study were aged roughly 18 to 100 years, lived in 20 to 25 United States geographic areas, and enrolled through a virtual design. In the prospective study, participants were assigned to cohorts based on the clinical history participants reported in a screening survey and a study questionnaire. Recovered participants in ImmuneRACE Cohort 3 were defined as having two consecutive negative NP/OP PCR tests, clearance from a healthcare professional, or resolution of symptoms. Mobile phlebotomists in the prospective study collected whole blood, serum and a nasopharyngeal or oropharyngeal swab from every participant. Over an approximately 2-month period, participants in the prospective study had the option of providing additional blood draws and questionnaires. Before DNA extraction, blood samples from the prospective study were shipped at room temperature or frozen.

The chain is assembled from TRBV7-9 and TRBJ1-5; no D segment can be confidently identified. The receptor was derived from an older woman who had recovered from COVID-19. The source material was PBMCs or T cells enriched from blood (not recorded which). The CDR3 reads as follows: CASSLESQPQHF. Read as DNA, the sequence is TGTGCCAGCAGCTTAGAGAGTCAGCCCCAGCATTTT.